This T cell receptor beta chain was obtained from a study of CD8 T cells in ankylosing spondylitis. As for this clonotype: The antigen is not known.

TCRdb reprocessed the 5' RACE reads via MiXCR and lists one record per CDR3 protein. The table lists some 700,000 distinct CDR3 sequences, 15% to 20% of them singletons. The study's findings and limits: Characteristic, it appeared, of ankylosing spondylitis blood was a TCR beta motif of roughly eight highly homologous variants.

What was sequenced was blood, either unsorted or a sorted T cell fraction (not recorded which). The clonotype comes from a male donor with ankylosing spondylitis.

The CDR3 coding sequence is TGTGCCAGCAGGCAACGGGACGGCGGGCACGAGCAGTACTTC. It translates to CASRQRDGGHEQYF. The J gene is TRBJ2-7, the V gene TRBV12-3 or TRBV12-4; TRBD1 or TRBD2 may be the D gene (5 bases each). The CDR3 consists of 14 residues. V lost 6 bases to trimming and J lost 5 bases, with 17 bases between them.